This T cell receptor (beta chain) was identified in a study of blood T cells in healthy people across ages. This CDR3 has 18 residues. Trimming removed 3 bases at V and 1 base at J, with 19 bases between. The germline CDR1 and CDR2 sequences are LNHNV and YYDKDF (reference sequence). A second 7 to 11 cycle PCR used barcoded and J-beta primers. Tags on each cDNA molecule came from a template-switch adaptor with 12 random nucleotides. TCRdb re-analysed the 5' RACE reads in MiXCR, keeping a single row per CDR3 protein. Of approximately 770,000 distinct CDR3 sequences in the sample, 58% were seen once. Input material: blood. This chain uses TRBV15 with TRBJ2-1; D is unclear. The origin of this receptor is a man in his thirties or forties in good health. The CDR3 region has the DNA TGTGCCACCAGCAGTGCAGCGTTGACCCAAGGGTCCTACAATGAGCAGTTCTTC. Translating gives CATSSAALTQGSYNEQFF. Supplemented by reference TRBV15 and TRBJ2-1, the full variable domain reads DAMVIQNPRYQVTQFGKPVTLSCSQTLNHNVMYWYQQKSSQAPKLLFHYYDKDFNNEADTPDNFQSRRPNTSFCFLDIRSPGLGDTAMYLCATSSAALTQGSYNEQFFGPGTRLTVL.